This T cell receptor beta chain was captured by sequencing in a study of T cells in women clearing cervical HPV infection. Study background: Controls gave blood once infection was undetectable; cases at lesion identification. Only a few women had HLA typing results available.

Concerning this clone itself: Its antigen is not identified. The DNA ends 3 residues before the CDR3 does, and the rest of the CDR3 is filled in from the germline J gene.

Germline V gene data show CDR1 as SGHRS and CDR2 as YFSETQ. The V gene end was trimmed by 3 bases and the J gene end by 5 bases; junction bases not matched to a gene: 3. The CDR3 has 14 residues. Libraries were prepared by immunoSEQ multiplex PCR; TCRdb keeps only in-frame clonotypes and omits some of them. Here the sample table reports approximately 38,000 clones. Study-level findings and limits: Effector/memory and HPV-specific T cells were not isolated, and association timing is unknown.

Prevalent HPV16 infections were excluded; only incident single HPV16 infections included. The source is a woman between 18 and 69 years old with a cervical HPV16 infection that either progressed to CIN3+ or cleared (not recorded which). The chain carries TRBV5-1 and TRBJ2-5; TRBD2 aligns across 11 bases. Specimen: blood buffy coat. The sequenced CDR3 bases are TGCGCCAGCAGCTCGGCTAGCGGGGGGGAGACC. Translation gives CASSSASGGET. Given in full, the CDR3 is CASSSASGGETQYF. The complete variable domain, with remaining parts taken from reference TRBV5-1 and TRBJ2-5, reads KAGVTQTPRYLIKTRGQQVTLSCSPISGHRSVSWYQQTPGQGLQFLFEYFSETQRNKGNFPGRFSGRQFSNSRSEMNVSTLELGDSALYLCASSSASGGETQYFGPGTRLLVL.